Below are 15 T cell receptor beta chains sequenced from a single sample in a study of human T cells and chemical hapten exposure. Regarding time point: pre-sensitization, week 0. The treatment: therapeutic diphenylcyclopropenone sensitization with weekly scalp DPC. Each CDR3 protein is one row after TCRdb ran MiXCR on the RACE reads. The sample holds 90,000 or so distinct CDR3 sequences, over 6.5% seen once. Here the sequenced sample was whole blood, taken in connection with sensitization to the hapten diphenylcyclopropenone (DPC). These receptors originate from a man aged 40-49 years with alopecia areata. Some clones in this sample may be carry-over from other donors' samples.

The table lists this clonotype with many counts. Here the CDR3 DNA reads TGTGCCAGCAGCCCAGATTGGTTAGTTCATGAGCAGTTCTTC. Its protein is CASSPDWLVHEQFF. The J gene is TRBJ2-1, the V gene TRBV14, with D unresolved. Trimming stripped 4 bases from V and 8 bases from J, with 15 bases between. The CDR3 sequence is 14 residues long. Germline V gives CDR1 SGHDN, CDR2 FVKESK.

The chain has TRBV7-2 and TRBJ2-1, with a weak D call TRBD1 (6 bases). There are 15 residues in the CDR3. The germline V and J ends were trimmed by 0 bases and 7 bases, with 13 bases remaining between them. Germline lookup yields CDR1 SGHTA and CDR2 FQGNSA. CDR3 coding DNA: TGTGCCAGCAGCTTAGCTCTCCCAGGGACAAATGAGCAGTTCTTC. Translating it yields CASSLALPGTNEQFF.

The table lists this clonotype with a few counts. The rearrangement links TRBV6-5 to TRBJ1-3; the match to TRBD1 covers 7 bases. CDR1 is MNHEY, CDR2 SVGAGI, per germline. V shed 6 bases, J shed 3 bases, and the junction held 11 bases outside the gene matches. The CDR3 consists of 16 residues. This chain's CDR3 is CASSPLAGGNGNTIYF. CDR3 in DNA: TGTGCCAGCAGCCCCCTGGCAGGGGGGAATGGAAACACCATATATTTT.

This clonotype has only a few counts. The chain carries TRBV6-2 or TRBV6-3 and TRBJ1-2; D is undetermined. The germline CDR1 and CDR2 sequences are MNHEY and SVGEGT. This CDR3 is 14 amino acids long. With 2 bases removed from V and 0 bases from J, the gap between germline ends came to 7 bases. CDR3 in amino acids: CASSYAGTNYGYTF. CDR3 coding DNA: TGTGCCAGCAGTTACGCGGGGACTAACTATGGCTACACCTTC.

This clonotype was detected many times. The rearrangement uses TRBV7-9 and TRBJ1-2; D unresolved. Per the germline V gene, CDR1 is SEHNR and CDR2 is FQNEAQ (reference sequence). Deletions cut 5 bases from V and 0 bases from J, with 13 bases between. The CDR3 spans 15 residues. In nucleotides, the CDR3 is TGTGCCAGCAGCCCCCGGGGAGCATCTAACTATGGCTACACCTTC. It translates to CASSPRGASNYGYTF.

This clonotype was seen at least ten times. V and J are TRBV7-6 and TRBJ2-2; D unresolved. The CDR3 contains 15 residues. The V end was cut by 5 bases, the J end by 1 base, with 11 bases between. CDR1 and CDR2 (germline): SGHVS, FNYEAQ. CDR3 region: CASSEAAENTGELFF. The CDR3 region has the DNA TGTGCCAGCAGCGAGGCGGCGGAGAACACCGGGGAGCTGTTTTTT.

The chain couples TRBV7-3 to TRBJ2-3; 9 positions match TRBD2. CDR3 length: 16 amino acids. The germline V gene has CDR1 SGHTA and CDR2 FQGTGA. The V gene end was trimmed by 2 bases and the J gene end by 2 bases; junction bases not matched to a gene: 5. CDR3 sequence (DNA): TGTGCCAGCAGCTTATATGGCGGGAGGGCCACAGATACGCAGTATTTT. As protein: CASSLYGGRATDTQYF.

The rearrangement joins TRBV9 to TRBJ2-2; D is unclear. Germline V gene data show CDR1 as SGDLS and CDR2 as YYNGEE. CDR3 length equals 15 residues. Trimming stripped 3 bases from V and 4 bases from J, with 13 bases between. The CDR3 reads CASSASPTGTGELFF. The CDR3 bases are TGTGCCAGCAGCGCAAGCCCCACGGGCACCGGGGAGCTGTTTTTT. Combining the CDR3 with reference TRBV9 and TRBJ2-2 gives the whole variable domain DSGVTQTPKHLITATGQRVTLRCSPRSGDLSVYWYQQSLDQGLQFLIQYYNGEERAKGNILERFSAQQFPDLHSELNLSSLELGDSALYFCASSASPTGTGELFFGEGSRLTVL.

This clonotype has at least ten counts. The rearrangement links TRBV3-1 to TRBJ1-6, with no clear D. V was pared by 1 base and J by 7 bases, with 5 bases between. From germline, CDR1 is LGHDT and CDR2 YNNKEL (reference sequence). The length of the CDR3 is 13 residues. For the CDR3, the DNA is TGTGCCAGCAGCCAAGGGCAGAATTCACCCCTCCACTTT. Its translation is CASSQGQNSPLHF.

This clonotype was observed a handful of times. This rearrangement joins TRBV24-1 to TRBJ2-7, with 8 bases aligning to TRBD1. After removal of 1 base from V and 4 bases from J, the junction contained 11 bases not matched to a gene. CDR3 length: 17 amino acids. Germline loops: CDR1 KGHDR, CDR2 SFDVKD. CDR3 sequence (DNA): TGTGCCACCAGTGATTTTACACATAGACAGGGGAATTACGAGCAGTACGTC. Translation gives CATSDFTHRQGNYEQYV.

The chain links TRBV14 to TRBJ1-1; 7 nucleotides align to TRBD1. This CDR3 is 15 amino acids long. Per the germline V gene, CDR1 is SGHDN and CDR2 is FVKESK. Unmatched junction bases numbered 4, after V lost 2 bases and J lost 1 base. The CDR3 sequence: CASSQMGQWNTEAFF. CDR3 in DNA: TGTGCCAGCAGCCAAATGGGACAGTGGAACACTGAAGCTTTCTTT.

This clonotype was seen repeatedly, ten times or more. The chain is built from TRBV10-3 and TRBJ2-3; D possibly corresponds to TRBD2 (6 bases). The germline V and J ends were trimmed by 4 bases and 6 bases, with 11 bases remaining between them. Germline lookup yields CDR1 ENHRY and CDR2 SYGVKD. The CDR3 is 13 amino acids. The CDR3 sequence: CAISAQAGDTQYF. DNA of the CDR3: TGTGCCATCAGTGCTCAGGCGGGGGATACGCAGTATTTT.

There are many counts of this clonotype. Here the CDR3 reads CSVRTSGMEQYV. CDR3 nucleotides: TGCAGCGTTAGGACTAGCGGAATGGAGCAGTACGTC. The rearrangement joins TRBV29-1 to TRBJ2-7, with 10 bases identical to TRBD2. The germline V gene encodes CDR1 SQVTM and CDR2 ANQGSEA. This CDR3 contains 12 residues. The J segment lost 7 bases and the V segment lost 5 bases, leaving 5 bases of the junction unmatched.

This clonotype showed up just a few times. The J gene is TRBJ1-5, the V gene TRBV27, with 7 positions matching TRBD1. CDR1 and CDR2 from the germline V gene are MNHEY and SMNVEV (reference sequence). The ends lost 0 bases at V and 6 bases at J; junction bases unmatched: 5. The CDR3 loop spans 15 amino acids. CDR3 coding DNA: TGTGCCAGCAGTTTATCGTTAGGGGGCTCTCAGCCCCAGCATTTT. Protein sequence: CASSLSLGGSQPQHF.

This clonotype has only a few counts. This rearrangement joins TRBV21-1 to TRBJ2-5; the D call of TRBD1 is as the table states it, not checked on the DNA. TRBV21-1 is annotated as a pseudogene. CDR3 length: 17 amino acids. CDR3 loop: CASSKGRDSARQETQYF. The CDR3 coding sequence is TGTGCCAGCAGCAAAGGCCGGGACAGCGCCCGCCAAGAGACCCAGTACTTC.